The rows below give T cell receptor beta chains drawn from one sample of a study of blood T cell repertoires in COVID-19. Clones were read by immunoSEQ multiplex PCR, and TCRdb kept only the in-frame ones, dropping some. In the table there are 90,000 to 150,000 clones, 80% to 90% of which are singletons. The sequenced material came from peripheral blood. The receptor set was obtained from a woman aged 50 to 60 with acute or convalescent COVID-19. Each CDR3 is given with its conserved first and last residue. A D gene is named only where the DNA matches it firmly. Clone size is shown for a subset of rows, as once, few, many or a class of expanded clone.

cdr3_aa	cdr3_nt	j_call	cdr3_length	v_call	clone_size	d_call
CASRPRTGEANVLTF	TGTGCCAGCAGACCGCGGACAGGGGAGGCCAACGTCCTGACTTTC	TRBJ2-6	15	TRBV6-5	-	TRBD1
CASSRNTEAFF	TGTGCCAGCAGCCGGAACACTGAAGCTTTCTTT	TRBJ1-1	11	TRBV27	-	-
CASSQGQPNTEAFF	TGCGCCAGCAGCCAAGGACAGCCGAACACTGAAGCTTTCTTT	TRBJ1-1	14	TRBV5-1	-	-
CASSQRSGYGEQYF	TGTGCCAGCAGCCAGCGGAGTGGCTATGGGGAGCAGTACTTC	TRBJ2-7	14	TRBV4-2	-	-
CASSIGTGPYNEQFF	TGTGCCAGTAGTATCGGGACAGGGCCTTACAATGAGCAGTTCTTC	TRBJ2-1	15	TRBV19	-	TRBD1
CASSESIRGTGVWSPLHF	TGTGCCAGCAGTGAATCAATTAGGGGGACAGGGGTTTGGTCACCCCTCCACTTT	TRBJ1-6	18	TRBV25-1	-	TRBD1
CAWSPEETQYF	TGTGCCTGGAGCCCAGAAGAGACCCAGTACTTC	TRBJ2-5	11	TRBV30	-	-
CASSSHIRGEQFF	TGTGCCAGCAGTTCCCATATTAGGGGGGAGCAGTTCTTC	TRBJ2-1	13	TRBV27	-	-
CASSQARGGWSYTF	TGCGCCAGCAGCCAAGCCCGGGGGGGTTGGAGCTACACCTTC	TRBJ1-2	14	TRBV4-3	once	-
CASSLRDTYNEQFF	TGTGCCAGCAGCCTCCGGGACACTTACAATGAGCAGTTCTTC	TRBJ2-1	14	TRBV9	-	-
CASRTTSGGLTF	TGTGCCAGCAGGACGACTAGCGGGGGACTTACGTTT	TRBJ2-3	12	TRBV2	-	TRBD2
CASGLVSPDTQYF	TGTGCTAGTGGTTTGGTCTCTCCGGATACGCAGTATTTT	TRBJ2-3	13	TRBV12-5	-	-
CASTPEGEGTDTQYF	TGTGCCAGCACCCCGGAAGGGGAGGGCACAGATACGCAGTATTTT	TRBJ2-3	15	TRBV5-8	-	-
CASSPTRRQGGYFGYGYTF	TGTGCCAGCAGTCCCACCCGACGGCAGGGGGGTTATTTCGGGTATGGCTACACCTTC	TRBJ1-2	19	TRBV27	-	TRBD1
CASSFTGSYGYTF	TGTGCCAGCAGCTTCACAGGGAGCTATGGCTACACCTTC	TRBJ1-2	13	TRBV5-6	-	-
CASSKEEGAVGQPQHF	TGTGCCAGCAGCAAAGAGGAGGGGGCGGTAGGTCAGCCCCAGCATTTT	TRBJ1-5	16	TRBV21-1	-	-
CASSYLTASYNSPLHF	TGTGCCAGCAGTTACCTGACAGCCTCCTATAATTCACCCCTCCACTTT	TRBJ1-6	16	TRBV6-2/TRBV6-3	-	-
CASSERDPAAVKLFF	TGTGCCAGCAGTGAGAGGGATCCCGCTGCGGTAAAACTGTTTTTT	TRBJ1-4	15	TRBV2	-	-
CASMPAVNSGYGYTF	TGTGCCAGCATGCCAGCAGTGAATAGCGGTTACGGCTACACCTTC	TRBJ1-2	15	TRBV2	-	-
CASIFSGGAWNEQFF	TGTGCCAGCATTTTTAGCGGGGGGGCGTGGAATGAGCAGTTCTTC	TRBJ2-1	15	TRBV2	-	TRBD2
CASRRSDSPYEQYF	TGTGCCAGCAGGAGATCGGACAGTCCTTACGAGCAGTACTTC	TRBJ2-7	14	TRBV6-5	-	-
CAINKARGSPNYGYTF	TGTGCCATCAATAAGGCCCGGGGGTCCCCCAACTATGGCTACACCTTC	TRBJ1-2	16	TRBV10-3	-	-
CASSLGGHQYNEQFF	TGTGCCAGCAGCTTAGGGGGACACCAGTACAATGAGCAGTTCTTC	TRBJ2-1	15	TRBV11-3	-	-
CASSLGLRDDSGYTF	TGCGCCAGCAGCTTGGGGCTGCGGGATGACAGTGGCTACACCTTC	TRBJ1-2	15	TRBV5-1	-	-
CASSQNRGNQPQHF	TGTGCCAGCTCACAGAACAGGGGCAATCAGCCCCAGCATTTT	TRBJ1-5	14	TRBV18	-	-
CACLITGGGRWGYTF	TGTGCCTGCCTAATAACAGGGGGAGGCCGGTGGGGCTACACCTTC	TRBJ1-2	15	TRBV30	-	TRBD1
CASSVTGSTGELFF	TGTGCCAGCAGCGTGACAGGGTCCACCGGGGAGCTGTTTTTT	TRBJ2-2	14	TRBV9	-	TRBD1
CATSRGGGTGELFF	TGTGCCACCAGCAGAGGAGGAGGCACCGGGGAGCTGTTTTTT	TRBJ2-2	14	TRBV15	-	-
CASSQGQGTEAFF	TGCGCCAGCAGCCAAGGCCAGGGTACTGAAGCTTTCTTT	TRBJ1-1	13	TRBV4-3	-	-
CASSLSGSSNQPQHF	TGTGCCAGCAGCTTATCGGGGAGCAGCAATCAGCCCCAGCATTTT	TRBJ1-5	15	TRBV7-9	-	-
CAIQDREPNTIYF	TGTGCCATCCAGGACAGGGAGCCAAACACCATATATTTT	TRBJ1-3	13	TRBV10-3	-	TRBD1
CATAGTGGGNEQFF	TGTGCCACCGCCGGGACAGGGGGCGGGAATGAGCAGTTCTTC	TRBJ2-1	14	TRBV24-1	-	TRBD1
CASISLAGVSDEQYF	TGTGCCAGCATCTCGCTAGCGGGAGTTTCCGACGAGCAGTACTTC	TRBJ2-7	15	TRBV2	-	TRBD2
CASSLASVAESTDTQYF	TGCGCCAGCAGCTTGGCCTCGGTAGCGGAGAGCACAGATACGCAGTATTTT	TRBJ2-3	17	TRBV5-1	-	-
CASKRDRDTEAFF	TGTGCCAGCAAAAGGGACAGGGACACTGAAGCTTTCTTT	TRBJ1-1	13	TRBV7-2	-	TRBD1
CASSQSPGLAGVEQYF	TGTGCCAGCAGCCAAAGCCCGGGACTAGCGGGAGTCGAGCAGTACTTC	TRBJ2-7	16	TRBV3-1/TRBV3-2	-	TRBD2
CASSPRDRFNEKLFF	TGTGCCAGCAGCCCTAGGGACAGATTTAATGAAAAACTGTTTTTT	TRBJ1-4	15	TRBV9	-	TRBD1
CASSSPQTGQETQYF	TGTGCCAGCAGTTCCCCCCAGACAGGGCAAGAGACCCAGTACTTC	TRBJ2-5	15	TRBV27	once	TRBD1
CASSPQINYGYTF	TGTGCCAGCAGCCCGCAGATAAACTATGGCTACACCTTC	TRBJ1-2	13	TRBV5-8	few	-
CASSTRTSDDEQFF	TGTGCCAGCAGCACCCGGACTAGCGACGATGAGCAGTTCTTC	TRBJ2-1	14	TRBV9	-	TRBD2
CASSLRTGQVRNTGELFF	TGTGCCAGTAGTCTTCGCACCGGACAGGTTCGGAACACCGGGGAGCTGTTTTTT	TRBJ2-2	18	TRBV19	-	TRBD1
CAISESNFYYEQYF	TGTGCCATCAGTGAGTCAAACTTCTACTACGAGCAGTACTTC	TRBJ2-7	14	TRBV10-3	-	-
CASSQDLGEWNTIYF	TGCGCCAGCAGCCAAGATCTTGGAGAGTGGAACACCATATATTTT	TRBJ1-3	15	TRBV4-3	-	-
CASSPYRTAPQYGYTF	TGTGCCAGCAGCCCATACAGGACAGCCCCGCAATATGGCTACACCTTC	TRBJ1-2	16	TRBV7-8	-	-
CASSIVFVTDVNTEAFF	TGTGCCAGTAGTATCGTCTTTGTGACAGACGTTAACACTGAAGCTTTCTTT	TRBJ1-1	17	TRBV19	-	-
CASSLVLAIINEQFF	TGTGCCAGCAGCTTGGTACTAGCGATCATTAATGAGCAGTTCTTC	TRBJ2-1	15	TRBV7-9	-	TRBD2